These 17 T cell receptor beta chains originate from one sample sequenced in a study of blood T cell repertoires in COVID-19. Some clones are missing from TCRdb's copy, which holds only in-frame ones; the method was immunoSEQ multiplex PCR. The sample has about 300,000 clones; approximately 89% are singletons. The material sequenced was PBMCs or T cells enriched from blood (not recorded which). Every receptor here comes from a woman in her fifties or sixties who had been exposed to COVID-19.

The rearrangement joins TRBV6-5 to TRBJ1-2; D is uncertain. CDR3 length equals 16 residues. Germline CDR1 MNHEY, CDR2 SVGAGI. Trimming left V 2 bases short and J 0 bases short, with 13 bases between. The CDR3 protein is CASSYTPDITNYGYTF. The DNA for the CDR3 is TGTGCCAGCAGTTACACCCCCGACATAACTAACTATGGCTACACCTTC.

The gene calls are TRBV4-2 and TRBJ1-5; D is ambiguous. Trimming cost V 5 bases and J 6 bases, with 17 bases left between them. Germline loops: CDR1 LGHNA, CDR2 YNFKEQ. The CDR3 has 15 amino acids. The CDR3 nucleotides read TGTGCCAGCAGCTCACTGGAGGGCGCGGGTCAGCCCCAGCATTTT. It encodes CASSSLEGAGQPQHF.

This rearrangement joins TRBV6-5 to TRBJ1-5; D not resolved. The germline V and J ends were trimmed by 0 bases and 3 bases, with 9 bases remaining between them. The CDR3 extends over 15 amino acids. Germline values: CDR1 MNHEY, CDR2 SVGAGI. This chain's CDR3 is CASSYSSGANQPQHF. The CDR3 region has the DNA TGTGCCAGCAGTTACTCGAGCGGTGCCAATCAGCCCCAGCATTTT.

The chain has TRBV20-1 and TRBJ2-7; D gene unclear. The CDR3 length is 13 residues. V was cut by 3 bases and J by 2 bases, with 11 bases left in between. Germline values: CDR1 DFQATT, CDR2 SNEGSKA (reference sequence). CDR3 nucleotide sequence: TGCAGTGCTAGTTCAACTCCAACCTACGAGCAGTACTTC. Its translation is CSASSTPTYEQYF.

The chain links TRBV29-1 to TRBJ2-3; TRBD2 matches 7 bases. CDR1 SQVTM and CDR2 ANQGSEA come from the germline V gene. This CDR3 has 16 residues. V dropped 7 bases and J dropped 0; count of bases not matched to a gene: 13. CDR3 sequence: CSAVLAAPRSTDTQYF. The CDR3 nucleotides are TGCAGCGCTGTGCTAGCGGCACCCCGTAGCACAGATACGCAGTATTTT.

The chain carries TRBV3-1 (or the pseudogene TRBV3-2) and TRBJ1-5; tentatively, D is TRBD1 (5 bases). V dropped 2 bases and J dropped 7 bases, with 12 bases sitting between them. CDR1 LGHDT and CDR2 YNNKEL come from the germline V gene (reference sequence). The CDR3 sequence is 14 residues long. The CDR3 nucleotides are TGTGCCAGCAGCCAAAGGTCCGGGGGGCAGCCCCAGCATTTT. Protein: CASSQRSGGQPQHF.

J is TRBJ1-5 and V is TRBV30; a possible D gene is TRBD1 (6 bases). Between the trimmed V and J ends, which lost 3 bases and 2 bases, there was a span of 17 bases. This CDR3 has 16 residues. CDR1 is GTSNPN, CDR2 SVGIG, per germline (reference sequence). CDR3 loop: CAWRPRGGGGNQPQHF. The CDR3 nucleotides read TGTGCCTGGAGGCCCCGAGGGGGTGGGGGCAATCAGCCCCAGCATTTT.

The V call is TRBV5-5, the J call TRBJ1-1; D is unresolved. The V end lost 2 bases, the J end lost 1 base, and 12 bases lay between the germline ends. The CDR3 is 15 residues long. Per germline, CDR1 SGHKS and CDR2 YYEKEE (reference sequence). The CDR3 sequence: CASSFDTFPNTEAFF. The CDR3 DNA reads TGTGCCAGCAGCTTCGACACTTTCCCGAACACTGAAGCTTTCTTT.

The V and J genes are TRBV7-8 and TRBJ2-3; no definite D call. The V end was cut by 5 bases, the J end by 5 bases, with 8 bases between. Germline V gives CDR1 SGHVS, CDR2 FQNEAQ. CDR3 length: 12 residues. CDR3 sequence reads: CASSRSLDTQYF. The CDR3 region has the DNA TGTGCCAGCAGCCGCAGTCTAGATACGCAGTATTTT.

The chain links TRBV5-1 to TRBJ2-7; D not certain. Per germline, CDR1 SGHRS and CDR2 YFSETQ. The CDR3 runs to 14 residues. V was clipped by 2 bases and J by 0 bases, with 9 bases between them. The CDR3 coding sequence is TGCGCCAGCAGCTTCGTATTCGGCTCCTACGAGCAGTACTTC. Protein: CASSFVFGSYEQYF.

The chain couples TRBV18 to TRBJ2-2; D unresolved. This CDR3 has 15 residues. Germline V CDR1 and CDR2: KGHSH, LQKENI. V was pared by 0 bases and J by 1 base, with 6 bases between. In DNA, the CDR3 is TGTGCCAGCTCACCACCCTACGAGAACACCGGGGAGCTGTTTTTT. The encoded protein is CASSPPYENTGELFF.

The V and J genes are TRBV4-1 and TRBJ1-5; perhaps TRBD1 as D (5 bases). The germline V gene has CDR1 MGHRA and CDR2 YSYEKL. The ends were cut back, 2 bases at V and 5 bases at J, with 10 bases in the middle. The CDR3 consists of 14 residues. This chain's CDR3 is CASSQSREDQPQHF. CDR3 coding DNA: TGCGCCAGCAGCCAATCCAGGGAGGATCAGCCCCAGCATTTT.

The CDR3 DNA reads as TGTGCCAGCAGGTCTCCGGGCCTCGGGGGGGACGCTTACTACGAGCAGTACTTC. Translating it yields CASRSPGLGGDAYYEQYF. The chain carries TRBV28 and TRBJ2-7, with 8 bases fitting TRBD2. Germline V gene sequence: CDR1 MDHEN, CDR2 SYDVKM. The CDR3 totals 18 residues. V shed 6 bases, J shed 3 bases, and the junction held 19 bases outside the gene matches. Looking up the rest from reference TRBV28 and TRBJ2-7 gives the full variable domain: DVKVTQSSRYLVKRTGEKVFLECVQDMDHENMFWYRQDPGLGLRLIYFSYDVKMKEKGDIPEGYSVSREKKERFSLILESASTNQTSMYLCASRSPGLGGDAYYEQYFGPGTRLTVT.

This clone came up a few times. This chain joins TRBV6-5 and TRBJ1-5, with a possible D match to TRBD1 (5 bases). Germline lookup yields CDR1 MNHEY and CDR2 SVGAGI. The ends were cut back, 4 bases at V and 1 base at J, with 8 bases in the middle. The CDR3 has 14 amino acids. Here the CDR3 reads CASSSGGSNQPQHF. DNA for the CDR3: TGTGCCAGCAGTTCCGGGGGGAGCAATCAGCCCCAGCATTTT.

This rearrangement joins TRBV6-4 to TRBJ2-1; 12 bases map to TRBD2. Germline CDR1 and CDR2: MRHNA and SNTAGT. The ends lost 3 bases at V and 7 bases at J; junction bases unmatched: 7. The CDR3 extends over 16 amino acids. The DNA for the CDR3 is TGTGCCAGCAGTGAGGCTAGCGGGGGGGGTTATAATGAGCAGTTCTTC. Residues: CASSEASGGGYNEQFF.

The gene calls are TRBV18 and TRBJ2-2; 7 bases align to TRBD1. Germline CDR1 reads KGHSH; CDR2 reads LQKENI. The CDR3 is 15 amino acids. V was clipped by 3 bases and J by 5 bases; unmatched bases: 6. The CDR3 reads CASSPQTGVTGELFF. CDR3 DNA: TGTGCCAGCTCACCTCAAACAGGGGTAACCGGGGAGCTGTTTTTT.

This chain uses TRBV6-5 with TRBJ1-4; a weak D match, TRBD1 (6 bases). The germline V gene encodes CDR1 MNHEY and CDR2 SVGAGI. Trimming left V 6 bases short and J 7 bases short, with 9 bases between. The CDR3 has 12 amino acids. The CDR3 reads CASRRGGEKLFF. CDR3 nucleotides: TGTGCCAGCAGGAGGGGGGGTGAAAAACTGTTTTTT.